This T cell receptor beta chain was recovered during a study of blood T cells in healthy people across ages. Study results and caveats: More naive CD4+ cells and higher diversity marked long-lived donors relative to aged donors.

With a J-beta primer mix and a sample-barcoded 5' primer, a second PCR ran 7 to 11 cycles. TCRdb reprocessed the 5' RACE reads with MiXCR, giving one entry per CDR3 protein. Of approximately 810,000 distinct CDR3 sequences in the sample, roughly 26% were seen once. CDR1 and CDR2 from the germline V gene are SGHRS and YFSETQ. The CDR3 consists of 16 residues. Germline trimming cut 4 bases from V and 6 bases from J; bases unmatched to any gene: 10. Only a few counts were recorded for this clonotype. Its cognate antigen is unknown. This TCR was sampled from a woman aged 80 or over in good health. This chain uses TRBV5-1 with TRBJ1-2; TRBD1 matches 12 bases. Specimen: blood. CDR3 protein: CASSLGQGAGRDGYTF. CDR3 bases: TGCGCCAGCAGCCTGGGACAGGGGGCAGGAAGGGATGGCTACACCTTC.